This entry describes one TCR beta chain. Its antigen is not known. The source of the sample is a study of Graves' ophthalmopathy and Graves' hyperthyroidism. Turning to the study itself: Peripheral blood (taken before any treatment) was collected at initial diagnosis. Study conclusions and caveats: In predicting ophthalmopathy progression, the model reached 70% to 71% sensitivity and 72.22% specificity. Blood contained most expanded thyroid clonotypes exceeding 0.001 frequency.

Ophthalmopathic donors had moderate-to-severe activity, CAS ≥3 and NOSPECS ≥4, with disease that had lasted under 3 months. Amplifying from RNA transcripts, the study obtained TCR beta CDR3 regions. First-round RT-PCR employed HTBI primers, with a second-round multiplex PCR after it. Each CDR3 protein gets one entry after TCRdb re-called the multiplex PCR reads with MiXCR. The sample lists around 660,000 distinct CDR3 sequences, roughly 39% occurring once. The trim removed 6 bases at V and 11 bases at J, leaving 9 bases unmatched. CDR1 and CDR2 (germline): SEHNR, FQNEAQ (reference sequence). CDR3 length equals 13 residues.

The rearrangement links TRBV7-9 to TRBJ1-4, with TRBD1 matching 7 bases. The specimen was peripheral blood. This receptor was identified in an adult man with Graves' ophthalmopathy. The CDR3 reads CASSDRDSSKLFF. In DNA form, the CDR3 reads TGTGCCAGCAGTGACAGGGACTCTTCGAAACTGTTTTTT.